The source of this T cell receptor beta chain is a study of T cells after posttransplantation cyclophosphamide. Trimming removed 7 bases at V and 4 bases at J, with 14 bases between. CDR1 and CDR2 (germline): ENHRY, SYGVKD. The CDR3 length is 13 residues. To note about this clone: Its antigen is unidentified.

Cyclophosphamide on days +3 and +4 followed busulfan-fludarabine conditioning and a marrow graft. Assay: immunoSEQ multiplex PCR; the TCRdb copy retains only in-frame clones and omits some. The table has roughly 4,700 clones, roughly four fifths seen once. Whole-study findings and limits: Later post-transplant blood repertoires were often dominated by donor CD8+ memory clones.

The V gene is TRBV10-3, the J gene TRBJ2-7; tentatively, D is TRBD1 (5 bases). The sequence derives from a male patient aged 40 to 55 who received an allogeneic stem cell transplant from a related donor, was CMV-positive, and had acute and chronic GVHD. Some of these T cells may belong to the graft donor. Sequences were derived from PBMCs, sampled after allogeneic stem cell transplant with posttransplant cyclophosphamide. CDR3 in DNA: TGTGCCATCACCCGCGGCAGGGAATACGAGCAGTACTTC. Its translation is CAITRGREYEQYF.